This TCR beta chain comes out of a study of T cell repertoires in cytomegalovirus infection. In the study overall: Both CMV infection and a matching HLA type were indicated by public TCR beta signatures.

In TCRdb, the reads were re-called with MiXCR into one record per CDR3 protein. The sample yields under 350,000 distinct CDR3 sequences, 9.5% seen once. CDR3 length equals 16 residues. CDR1 and CDR2 (germline): PRHDT, FYEKMQ (reference sequence). The V gene lost 4 bases and the J gene lost 5 bases, with 20 bases spanning the gap. This clonotype showed up just a few times. The receptor was derived from a human donor in good health (CMV status not recorded). Some clones in this sample may be carry-over from other donors' samples. Sequencing used PBMCs. The chain has TRBV13 and TRBJ2-5, with D perhaps being TRBD1 or TRBD2 (6 bases each). The CDR3 sequence is CASSSTIPKGGETQYF. In DNA, the CDR3 is TGTGCCAGCAGCTCGACTATCCCAAAAGGGGGGGAGACCCAGTACTTC. The entire variable domain, with the rest obtained from reference TRBV13 and TRBJ2-5, is as follows: AAGVIQSPRHLIKEKRETATLKCYPIPRHDTVYWYQQGPGQDPQFLISFYEKMQSDKGSIPDRFSAQQFSDYHSELNMSSLELGDSALYFCASSSTIPKGGETQYFGPGTRLLVL.